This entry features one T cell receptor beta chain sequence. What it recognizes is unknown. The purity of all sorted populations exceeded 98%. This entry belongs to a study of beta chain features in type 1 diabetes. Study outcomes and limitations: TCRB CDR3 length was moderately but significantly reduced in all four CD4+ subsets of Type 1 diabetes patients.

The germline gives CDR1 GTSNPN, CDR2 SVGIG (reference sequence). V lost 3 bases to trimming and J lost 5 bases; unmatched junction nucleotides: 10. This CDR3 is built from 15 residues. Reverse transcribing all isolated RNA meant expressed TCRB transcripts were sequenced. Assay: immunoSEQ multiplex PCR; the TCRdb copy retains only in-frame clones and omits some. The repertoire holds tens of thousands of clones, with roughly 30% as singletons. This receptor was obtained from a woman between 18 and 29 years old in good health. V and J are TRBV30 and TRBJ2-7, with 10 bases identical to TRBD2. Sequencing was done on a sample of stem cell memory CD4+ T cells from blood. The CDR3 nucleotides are TGTGCCTGGAGATACCCTCTAGCGGGAGTAGACGAGCAGTACTTC. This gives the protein CAWRYPLAGVDEQYF.